Listed here are 32 T cell receptor beta chains from one sample, sequenced in a study of blood T cell repertoires in COVID-19. The assay was immunoSEQ multiplex PCR, and TCRdb's table has in-frame clones only and misses some. Of around 100,000 clones in the sample, 69% are singletons; the top ten hold about 5.9%. Sequenced input: peripheral blood. These receptors all stem from a man at least 80 years old with acute or convalescent COVID-19.

This chain's CDR3 is CATRGGLAGPNEQFF. The CDR3 DNA sequence: TGTGCCACCCGGGGGGGGCTAGCGGGTCCCAATGAGCAGTTCTTC. V usage is TRBV28 and J usage is TRBJ2-1, with TRBD2 matching 8 bases. The CDR3 runs to 15 residues. J lost 6 bases, V lost 10 bases, and 14 bases had no gene match. Germline CDR1 reads MDHEN; CDR2 reads SYDVKM.

The chain recombines TRBV9 with TRBJ2-4; TRBD2 might be the D (5 bases). This CDR3 is 16 amino acids long. Germline V gene lookup returns CDR1 SGDLS and CDR2 YYNGEE. Trimming left V 3 bases short and J 1 base short, with 14 bases between. CDR3 loop: CASSAPETGAKNIQYF. The CDR3 DNA is TGTGCCAGCAGCGCCCCCGAAACGGGGGCCAAAAACATTCAGTACTTC.

The chain is built from TRBV6-2 or TRBV6-3 and TRBJ2-3, with 10 bases that match TRBD2. V lost 2 bases to trimming and J lost 3 bases; unmatched junction nucleotides: 5. The germline gives CDR1 MNHEY, CDR2 SVGEGT. There are 16 residues in the CDR3. CDR3: CASSYPLAGVTDTQYF. DNA of the CDR3: TGTGCCAGCAGTTACCCCCTAGCGGGAGTTACAGATACGCAGTATTTT.

The count of this clone is one. This chain links TRBV9 with TRBJ2-7; 9 bases map to TRBD2. V lost 2 bases to trimming and J lost 3 bases; unmatched junction nucleotides: 3. This CDR3 comprises 14 residues. Germline lookup yields CDR1 SGDLS and CDR2 YYNGEE. The CDR3 coding sequence is TGTGCCAGCAGCGTTGTAGCGGGAGACTACGAGCAGTACTTC. Translation gives CASSVVAGDYEQYF.

Only a few counts were recorded for this clone. This chain links TRBV6-2 or TRBV6-3 with TRBJ2-5, with 7 nucleotides matching TRBD1. Germline CDR1 and CDR2: MNHEY and SVGEGT. The CDR3 loop spans 15 amino acids. After removal of 6 bases from V and 5 bases from J, the junction contained 12 bases not matched to a gene. The CDR3, as DNA: TGTGCCAGCAGCCTACAGGGACAGTATGGGGAGACCCAGTACTTC. This gives the protein CASSLQGQYGETQYF.

The V call is TRBV20-1, the J call TRBJ2-5; a possible D gene is TRBD2 (6 bases). The CDR3 extends over 14 amino acids. Germline V CDR1 and CDR2: DFQATT, SNEGSKA (reference sequence). Deletions cut 3 bases from V and 1 base from J, with 12 bases between. The CDR3 DNA sequence: TGCAGTGCTAGTCGGGGGAGTGTCCAAGAGACCCAGTACTTC. It encodes CSASRGSVQETQYF.

The chain uses TRBV6-5 and TRBJ1-2, with 9 positions matching TRBD1. This CDR3 is built from 13 residues. Germline V gene data show CDR1 as MNHEY and CDR2 as SVGAGI. V dropped 6 bases and J dropped 3; count of bases not matched to a gene: 2. CDR3: CASRDRGDYGYTF. In DNA, the CDR3 is TGTGCCAGCAGAGACAGGGGGGACTATGGCTACACCTTC.

This clone was seen only a few times. This sequence joins TRBV2 and TRBJ1-6, with D unclear. The CDR3 loop spans 13 amino acids. CDR1 SNHLY and CDR2 FYNNEI come from the germline V gene. V was pared by 2 bases and J by 10 bases, with 9 bases between. The CDR3 protein is CASSESAGSPLHF. In DNA, the CDR3 is TGTGCCAGCAGTGAATCGGCAGGCTCACCCCTCCACTTT. Full variable domain (remainder filled in from reference TRBV2 and TRBJ1-6): EPEVTQTPSHQVTQMGQEVILRCVPISNHLYFYWYRQILGQKVEFLVSFYNNEISEKSEIFDDQFSVERPDGSNFTLKIRSTKLEDSAMYFCASSESAGSPLHFGNGTRLTVT.

This clone was observed a single time. The chain has TRBV18 and TRBJ1-5; 10 bases line up with TRBD1. Losses at the gene ends were 5 bases for V and 1 base for J; bases not matched to a gene: 11. Germline lookup yields CDR1 KGHSH and CDR2 LQKENI. The CDR3 runs 18 residues. As DNA, the CDR3 is TGTGCCAGCTCAGCTCCAGGACAGGGGGTCGGGAGCAATCAGCCCCAGCATTTT. Residues: CASSAPGQGVGSNQPQHF.

J is TRBJ2-7 and V is TRBV24-1; 9 bases agree with TRBD1. CDR3 length: 14 amino acids. V lost 3 bases and J lost 6; bases outside the gene matches: 5. Germline assignment: CDR1 KGHDR and CDR2 SFDVKD. The CDR3 sequence is CATSDPRTGAEQYF. DNA for the CDR3: TGTGCCACCAGTGATCCCAGGACAGGGGCCGAGCAGTACTTC.

This clone was picked up a small number of times. The chain couples TRBV28 to TRBJ1-6; D perhaps matches TRBD1 (6 bases). Germline loops: CDR1 MDHEN, CDR2 SYDVKM. V gave up 2 bases and J gave up 7 bases, with 12 bases separating them. The CDR3 consists of 15 residues. The CDR3 nucleotides are TGTGCCAGCAGTTTAAGTGGGGGCAAAAATTCACCCCTCCACTTT. It is translated as CASSLSGGKNSPLHF.

The chain couples TRBV4-3 to TRBJ1-6; 8 bases are a match to TRBD1. Germline V lookup: CDR1 LGHNA, CDR2 YSLEER. CDR3 length: 16 amino acids. V trimming: 4 bases; J trimming: 7 bases; junction bases outside the gene matches: 9. For the CDR3, the DNA is TGCGCCAGCAGCCTCGGGTCGACAGGGGTCAATTCACCCCTCCACTTT. This encodes CASSLGSTGVNSPLHF.

This clone was picked up a small number of times. Other DNA sequences in the sample encode the same CDR3. This rearrangement joins TRBV6-5 to TRBJ2-7; TRBD2 aligns across 8 bases. With V trimmed by 4 bases and J by 3 bases, 5 bases remained unmatched. The CDR3 has 14 residues. Germline V gene lookup returns CDR1 MNHEY and CDR2 SVGAGI. CDR3 DNA: TGTGCCAGCAGTTTCCAGCGGGAGAACTACGAGCAGTACTTC. Its translation: CASSFQRENYEQYF.

This sequence joins TRBV5-6 and TRBJ1-1; TRBD1 is a possible D gene (5 bases). The CDR3 contains 13 residues. The germline V and J ends were trimmed by 5 bases and 1 base, with 9 bases remaining between them. Per the germline V gene, CDR1 is SGHDT and CDR2 is YYEEEE. The CDR3: CASRWGRNTEAFF. The DNA of the CDR3 is TGTGCCAGCAGGTGGGGCAGGAACACTGAAGCTTTCTTT.

This clone showed up just a few times. This rearrangement joins TRBV11-1 to TRBJ2-2; TRBD2 matches 7 bases. J gave up 5 bases and V 0 bases, and 3 bases lay outside the gene matches. The CDR3 has 15 residues. Germline CDR1 reads SGHAT; CDR2 reads FQDESV (reference sequence). CDR3 amino acids: CASSLALAETGELFF. The CDR3 region has the DNA TGTGCCAGCAGCTTAGCTCTAGCGGAGACCGGGGAGCTGTTTTTT.

The gene calls are TRBV18 and TRBJ1-5, with D tentatively TRBD1 (5 bases). Germline CDR1 and CDR2: KGHSH and LQKENI. Trimming cost V 6 bases and J 7 bases, with 13 bases left between them. This CDR3 is 13 amino acids long. CDR3 nucleotide sequence: TGTGCCAGCTCGCAAGACAGCCGACAGCCCCAGCATTTT. Its translation is CASSQDSRQPQHF.

The CDR3 loop is CASSRTGYEQYF. The CDR3 nucleotides are TGTGCCAGCAGCCGGACAGGGTACGAGCAGTACTTC. The chain employs TRBV14 and TRBJ2-7; 8 nucleotides line up with TRBD1. Looked up from germline, CDR1 is SGHDN and CDR2 is FVKESK. The CDR3 is made up of 12 amino acids. V was clipped by 4 bases and J by 4 bases; unmatched bases: 0. Filled out from reference TRBV14 and TRBJ2-7, the complete variable domain reads EAGVTQFPSHSVIEKGQTVTLRCDPISGHDNLYWYRRVMGKEIKFLLHFVKESKQDESGMPNNRFLAERTGGTYSTLKVQPAELEDSGVYFCASSRTGYEQYFGPGTRLTVT.

V usage is TRBV7-3 and J usage is TRBJ2-1; D is possibly TRBD2 (5 bases). This CDR3 spans 14 amino acids. Trimming took off 3 bases at V and 0 bases at J, with 6 bases between the two ends. The germline CDR1 and CDR2 sequences are SGHTA and FQGTGA. The CDR3 sequence: CASSFRDSYNEQFF. CDR3 DNA sequence: TGTGCCAGCAGCTTCCGGGACTCCTACAATGAGCAGTTCTTC.

The chain links TRBV29-1 to TRBJ1-1, with a possible D match to TRBD1 (5 bases). Germline loops: CDR1 SQVTM, CDR2 ANQGSEA. V was clipped by 2 bases and J by 1 base, with 8 bases between them. This CDR3 contains 13 residues. CDR3: CSVERQTNTEAFF. CDR3 nucleotides: TGCAGCGTTGAAAGACAGACGAACACTGAAGCTTTCTTT.

The CDR3 loop is CASSTRVGGHEKLFF. The CDR3, as DNA: TGCGCCAGCAGCACTAGGGTGGGCGGTCATGAAAAACTGTTTTTT. This rearrangement joins TRBV4-1 to TRBJ1-4; no clear D gene. Trimming cost V 5 bases and J 6 bases, with 16 bases left between them. This CDR3 has 15 residues. Germline CDR1 MGHRA, CDR2 YSYEKL.

This chain links TRBV4-2 with TRBJ2-3; 8 bases match TRBD2. V trimming: 0 bases; J trimming: 5 bases; junction bases outside the gene matches: 7. Germline V gene lookup returns CDR1 LGHNA and CDR2 YNFKEQ. This CDR3 is built from 16 residues. CDR3 sequence: CASSQDGAGGGDTQYF. CDR3 coding DNA: TGTGCCAGCAGCCAAGATGGGGCGGGAGGAGGAGATACGCAGTATTTT.

With regard to this clone: Additional DNA sequences in this sample encode the identical CDR3. The chain combines TRBV5-1 with TRBJ1-5; D is unresolved. This CDR3 comprises 14 residues. CDR1 SGHRS and CDR2 YFSETQ come from the germline V gene. V lost 4 bases and J 1 base, leaving 9 bases between the germline ends. CDR3 sequence reads: CASSLDGSNQPQHF. CDR3 nucleotides: TGCGCCAGCAGCCTCGACGGGAGCAATCAGCCCCAGCATTTT.

The chain employs TRBV2 and TRBJ2-1, with D perhaps matching TRBD2 (5 bases). Trimming pared 6 bases from V and 8 bases from J, leaving 11 bases between. Germline assignment: CDR1 SNHLY and CDR2 FYNNEI. CDR3 length: 12 amino acids. The CDR3 here is CASRSGVDEQFF. The DNA for the CDR3 is TGTGCCAGCAGGAGCGGTGTCGATGAGCAGTTCTTC.

The chain couples TRBV28 to TRBJ2-3, with D maybe TRBD2 (5 bases). The CDR3 is 14 residues long. The germline V gene encodes CDR1 MDHEN and CDR2 SYDVKM. The ends were cut back, 3 bases at V and 8 bases at J, with 15 bases in the middle. CDR3 amino acids: CASSFSGSAGTQYF. The CDR3 DNA reads as TGTGCCAGCAGTTTCTCAGGCTCCGCGGGTACGCAGTATTTT.

The CDR3 is CASSLRAEAFF. In DNA form, the CDR3 reads TGTGCCAGCAGTTTAAGAGCTGAAGCTTTCTTT. The rearrangement uses TRBV28 and TRBJ1-1; D call uncertain. Germline assignment: CDR1 MDHEN and CDR2 SYDVKM. Deletions cut 2 bases from V and 6 bases from J, with 4 bases between. The CDR3 runs 11 residues.

About this clone itself: One end of the junction does not line up with germline, which may come from a read error. CDR3 DNA: TGTGCCAGCAGTCGAACAATGGGGGGGCAAGTTCTCCCAGACTTC. Its protein product is CASSRTMGGQVLPDF. This sequence joins TRBV28 and TRBJ1-2, with D perhaps TRBD1 (6 bases). The germline V gene has CDR1 MDHEN and CDR2 SYDVKM. This CDR3 is 15 amino acids long.

J is TRBJ1-2 and V is TRBV6-1; 8 bases align to TRBD1. The germline V gene has CDR1 MNHNS and CDR2 SASEGT. This CDR3 is built from 13 residues. V shed 2 bases and J 6 bases; nucleotides not matched to a gene: 2. In DNA form, the CDR3 reads TGTGCCAGCAGTGAAAGGGACAGGAATGGCTACACCTTC. It is translated as CASSERDRNGYTF.

This clone was observed once. The chain couples TRBV13 to TRBJ2-7, with TRBD1 matching over 8 bases. The CDR3 has 15 residues. V gave up 4 bases and J gave up 3 bases; unmatched junction bases: 8. In germline, CDR1 is PRHDT, CDR2 FYEKMQ (reference sequence). The CDR3, as DNA: TGTGCCAGCAGCTCCAAGACAGGGGCCCACTACGAGCAGTACTTC. This codes for CASSSKTGAHYEQYF.

J is TRBJ1-1 and V is TRBV21-1; the table's D call TRBD1 went unverified against the DNA. TRBV21-1 is designated a pseudogene. CDR3 size: 14 residues. The CDR3 DNA reads TGTGCGTTGATATGGGACAGGCTGTACACTGAAGCTTTCTTT. This translates into CALIWDRLYTEAFF.

The J gene is TRBJ2-1, the V gene TRBV12-3 or TRBV12-4; 7 bases align to TRBD2. Trimming at V came to 7 bases and at J to 6 bases, leaving 6 bases not matched to a gene. The CDR3 loop spans 13 amino acids. In DNA form, the CDR3 reads TGTGCCAGCACCAGGGACTACCTCAATGAGCAGTTCTTC. This translates into CASTRDYLNEQFF.

The V call is TRBV2, the J call TRBJ2-2; 10 nucleotides line up with TRBD1. The germline gives CDR1 SNHLY, CDR2 FYNNEI. There are 13 residues in the CDR3. V dropped 8 bases and J dropped 6; count of bases not matched to a gene: 3. The CDR3: CASDRGRSGELFF. The CDR3 DNA reads as TGTGCCAGCGACAGGGGGCGATCCGGGGAGCTGTTTTTT.

DNA of the CDR3: TGTGCCAGCAGCTTAGTAGCCTTTAACTACAATGAGCAGTTCTTC. It is translated as CASSLVAFNYNEQFF. V is TRBV7-2 and J is TRBJ2-1; no firm D call. Trimming removed 1 base at V and 3 bases at J, with 10 bases between. The germline V gene has CDR1 SGHTA and CDR2 FQGNSA. The CDR3 totals 15 residues.